This record concerns one TCR beta chain sequence. These data belong to a study of blood T cell repertoires in COVID-19. Study context: Material from acute and convalescent COVID-19 was sourced from the United States, Italy and Spain. From T cells, B-cell-depleted T cells, or PBMCs came the material, which was cDNA or gDNA.

Looked up from germline, CDR1 is LNHDA and CDR2 is SQIVND (reference sequence). The CDR3 covers 15 residues. The trim removed 5 bases at V and 3 bases at J, leaving 4 bases unmatched. In the source study's methods: Quantification of nucleated cells was approximated via reference gene primer amplification. The data were produced by immunoSEQ multiplex PCR, yet TCRdb's version contains in-frame clones alone and is incomplete. V, J and clone size are taken as reported in that table, and D and trimming were inferred from the DNA itself. The sample shows some 180,000 clones, roughly 84% of them seen only once.

The specimen sequenced was peripheral blood. The origin of this receptor is a man aged 50 or older with COVID-19, enrolled during active disease. This chain connects TRBV19 to TRBJ1-5, with 10 bases matching TRBD1. This CDR3 reads CASSLGQGINQPQHF. CDR3 bases: TGTGCCAGTAGTTTGGGACAGGGGATCAATCAGCCCCAGCATTTT.